The next 21 T cell receptor beta chains were all read from a single sample in a study of blood T cell repertoires in COVID-19. Measured with immunoSEQ multiplex PCR; TCRdb has only the in-frame clones, and not every one. Of under 200,000 clones listed, less than 85% were seen once; the top ten hold around 18%. Sequencing input: PBMCs or T cells enriched from blood (not recorded which). The receptor set was obtained from a man aged 55 to 70 who had recovered from COVID-19.

The chain couples TRBV3-1 (or the pseudogene TRBV3-2) to TRBJ2-7, with 11 positions matching TRBD2. Trimming at V came to 1 base and at J to 6 bases, leaving 8 bases not matched to a gene. From germline, CDR1 is LGHDT and CDR2 YNNKEL (reference sequence). The length of the CDR3 is 16 residues. Here the CDR3 DNA reads TGTGCCAGCAGCCAAGTAATCGGGCTAGCGGGAGGCGAGCAGTACTTC. Its protein is CASSQVIGLAGGEQYF.

J is TRBJ2-1 and V is TRBV7-9; possible D gene TRBD1, 5 bases. Between the trimmed V and J ends, which lost 3 bases and 2 bases, there was a span of 11 bases. CDR1 is SEHNR, CDR2 FQNEAQ, per germline (reference sequence). This CDR3 has 15 amino acids. The chain's CDR3 is CASSLFQGTYNEQFF. CDR3 nucleotides: TGTGCCAGCAGCTTGTTTCAGGGAACCTACAATGAGCAGTTCTTC.

The sample holds one count of this clone. The CDR3 loop is CASSEALPSGRRAGELFF. The CDR3 DNA is TGTGCCAGCAGTGAAGCGCTCCCTAGCGGGAGAAGAGCCGGGGAGCTGTTTTTT. The chain is built from TRBV6-1 and TRBJ2-2, with 10 bases lining up with TRBD2. V shed 0 bases, J shed 6 bases, and the junction held 10 bases outside the gene matches. The CDR3 extends over 18 amino acids. CDR1 MNHNS and CDR2 SASEGT come from the germline V gene.

This clone was seen once. V and J are TRBV6-5 and TRBJ2-7; 7 nucleotides line up with TRBD2. Germline V gives CDR1 MNHEY, CDR2 SVGAGI. CDR3 length equals 13 residues. After removal of 7 bases from V and 4 bases from J, the junction contained 7 bases not matched to a gene. The CDR3 here is CASKRGESYEQYF. The DNA of the CDR3 is TGTGCCAGCAAACGGGGGGAATCATACGAGCAGTACTTC.

This clone was detected once. V is TRBV7-2 and J is TRBJ1-2, with D tentatively TRBD1 (6 bases). The germline gives CDR1 SGHTA, CDR2 FQGNSA. This CDR3 contains 15 residues. Trimming shortened V by 2 bases and J by 8 bases, and 18 bases separated the two germline ends. This chain's CDR3 is CASSLFSGQGIGYTF. DNA for the CDR3: TGTGCCAGCAGCTTATTCTCGGGCCAGGGGATCGGCTACACCTTC.

This clone was counted only a few times. V and J are TRBV11-2 and TRBJ2-5; 9 nucleotides match TRBD2. V lost 1 base and J lost 1; bases outside the gene matches: 4. This CDR3 spans 16 amino acids. Germline assignment: CDR1 SGHAT and CDR2 FQNNGV. CDR3 protein: CASSLGASGTQETQYF. The CDR3 nucleotides read TGTGCCAGCAGCTTAGGGGCTAGCGGGACCCAAGAGACCCAGTACTTC.

V is TRBV7-2 and J is TRBJ1-4, with 7 positions matching TRBD1. After removal of 5 bases from V and 8 bases from J, the junction contained 8 bases not matched to a gene. The germline V gene encodes CDR1 SGHTA and CDR2 FQGNSA. The CDR3 extends over 14 amino acids. The CDR3 loop reads CASSMTGMGEKLFF. The CDR3 coding sequence is TGTGCCAGCAGCATGACAGGGATGGGCGAAAAACTGTTTTTT.

This chain links TRBV5-4 with TRBJ2-1; 9 nucleotides match TRBD2. Per the germline V gene, CDR1 is SGHNT and CDR2 is YYREEE (reference sequence). With 4 bases clipped from V and 6 bases from J, the junction kept 8 bases outside the gene matches. This CDR3 has 15 residues. For the CDR3, the DNA is TGTGCCAGCAGCCTGAGCGGGGGGCTCGCCAATGAGCAGTTCTTC. Amino acid sequence: CASSLSGGLANEQFF. The full variable domain, completed using reference TRBV5-4 and TRBJ2-1, is ETGVTQSPTHLIKTRGQQVTLRCSSQSGHNTVSWYQQALGQGPQFIFQYYREEENGRGNFPPRFSGLQFPNYSSELNVNALELDDSALYLCASSLSGGLANEQFFGPGTRLTVL.

This chain connects TRBV27 to TRBJ1-2; D unclear. Germline V CDR1 and CDR2: MNHEY, SMNVEV (reference sequence). The CDR3 is 15 amino acids. V gave up 2 bases and J gave up 9 bases, with 19 bases separating them. The CDR3 sequence is CASSLKGLPRGSYTF. The CDR3 DNA sequence: TGTGCCAGCAGTTTAAAGGGCCTTCCCCGGGGTAGCTACACCTTC.

The genes are TRBV30 and TRBJ1-5; 8 bases line up with TRBD1. V lost 6 bases and J lost 1; bases outside the gene matches: 2. Germline CDR1 is GTSNPN and CDR2 is SVGIG (reference sequence). CDR3 length equals 13 residues. DNA of the CDR3: TGTGCCTGCAACAGGGGGAGCAATCAGCCCCAGCATTTT. As protein: CACNRGSNQPQHF.

The CDR3 DNA is TGTGCCAGCACGCCTAGATACAATGAGCAGTTCTTC. Its translation is CASTPRYNEQFF. The genes are TRBV5-5 and TRBJ2-1; D remains ambiguous. This CDR3 has 12 amino acids. CDR1 is SGHKS and CDR2 is YYEKEE in the germline V gene (reference sequence). The V end lost 6 bases, the J end lost 4 bases, and 8 bases lay between the germline ends.

The rearrangement uses TRBV19 and TRBJ1-5; 12 bases align to TRBD1. This CDR3 comprises 18 residues. Germline values: CDR1 LNHDA, CDR2 SQIVND (reference sequence). The trim removed 6 bases at V and 4 bases at J, leaving 13 bases unmatched. CDR3 region: CASRRDRDRGLRNQPQHF. CDR3 nucleotides: TGTGCCAGTAGAAGGGACCGGGACAGGGGGCTAAGGAATCAGCCCCAGCATTTT.

The J gene is TRBJ1-6, the V gene TRBV5-6; maybe TRBD1 (5 bases). Germline lookup yields CDR1 SGHDT and CDR2 YYEEEE. This CDR3 is 15 amino acids long. Trimming took 1 base from V and 6 from J, leaving 11 bases between them. CDR3: CASSLYRRSNSPLHF. CDR3 sequence (DNA): TGTGCCAGCAGCTTGTACAGGAGATCTAATTCACCCCTCCACTTT.

The chain carries TRBV19 and TRBJ1-6; 8 bases are a match to TRBD1. The CDR3 has 16 amino acids. Germline V gives CDR1 LNHDA, CDR2 SQIVND (reference sequence). V lost 7 bases and J lost 11; bases outside the gene matches: 16. This chain's CDR3 is CASTDRGRSRAPPLHF. Here the CDR3 DNA reads TGTGCCAGTACAGACAGGGGAAGGAGTCGCGCCCCACCCCTCCACTTT.

The rearrangement joins TRBV28 to TRBJ2-5; possibly TRBD2 for D (5 bases). This CDR3 region has 14 residues. Trimming pared 7 bases from V and 8 bases from J, leaving 20 bases between. The germline V gene encodes CDR1 MDHEN and CDR2 SYDVKM. CDR3 sequence (DNA): TGTGCCAGCACCGCCACGGGGTACCTTGCAACCCAGTACTTC. This translates into CASTATGYLATQYF.

This sequence joins TRBV11-2 and TRBJ1-6; unclear D gene. V was cut by 8 bases and J by 7 bases, with 18 bases left in between. Germline V gives CDR1 SGHAT, CDR2 FQNNGV. The CDR3 totals 15 residues. The CDR3 spells CASGLRRAGNSPLHF. The CDR3 bases are TGTGCCAGCGGCCTCAGGCGGGCGGGGAATTCACCCCTCCACTTT.

This clone was observed a single time. The CDR3 spells CASSLAGAGQNTEAFF. CDR3 sequence (DNA): TGCGCCAGCAGCTTGGCTGGAGCTGGACAAAACACTGAAGCTTTCTTT. This rearrangement joins TRBV5-1 to TRBJ1-1; possibly TRBD1 for D (5 bases). The CDR3 contains 16 residues. Germline CDR1 reads SGHRS; CDR2 reads YFSETQ. Trimming removed 0 bases from V and 2 bases from J, with 14 bases in between. Complete variable domain (other parts from reference TRBV5-1 and TRBJ1-1): KAGVTQTPRYLIKTRGQQVTLSCSPISGHRSVSWYQQTPGQGLQFLFEYFSETQRNKGNFPGRFSGRQFSNSRSEMNVSTLELGDSALYLCASSLAGAGQNTEAFFGQGTRLTVV.

The genes are TRBV28 and TRBJ1-2, with D possibly TRBD1 on 5 matching bases. Germline V gene lookup returns CDR1 MDHEN and CDR2 SYDVKM. V lost 7 bases and J 6 bases, leaving 12 bases between the germline ends. CDR3 length: 12 amino acids. CDR3 nucleotides: TGTGCCAGCACGGGACTCTTAGATGGCTACACCTTC. Its protein is CASTGLLDGYTF.

This clone was counted a single time. The chain links TRBV24-1 to TRBJ2-1, with D possibly TRBD2 on 5 matching bases. The ends were cut back, 4 bases at V and 10 bases at J, with 10 bases in the middle. The CDR3 length is 12 residues. The germline V gene encodes CDR1 KGHDR and CDR2 SFDVKD. The CDR3 bases are TGTGCCACCAGTGACCGAGCGGACGAGCAGTTCTTC. Protein: CATSDRADEQFF.

The V and J genes are TRBV7-2 and TRBJ2-7; 10 bases agree with TRBD2. V shed 4 bases and J 5 bases; nucleotides not matched to a gene: 8. There are 15 residues in the CDR3. CDR1 is SGHTA, CDR2 FQGNSA, per germline. CDR3 DNA: TGTGCCAGCAGCTCGGGGAGCGGGAGGGCCAACGAGCAGTACTTC. This gives the protein CASSSGSGRANEQYF.

The V and J genes are TRBV5-1 and TRBJ2-2; tentatively, D is TRBD1 (6 bases). The germline gives CDR1 SGHRS, CDR2 YFSETQ. The length of the CDR3 is 15 residues. Trimming removed 4 bases from V and 1 base from J, with 11 bases in between. The CDR3 spells CASSRSGQNTGELFF. DNA of the CDR3: TGCGCCAGCAGCCGCTCGGGACAGAACACCGGGGAGCTGTTTTTT.